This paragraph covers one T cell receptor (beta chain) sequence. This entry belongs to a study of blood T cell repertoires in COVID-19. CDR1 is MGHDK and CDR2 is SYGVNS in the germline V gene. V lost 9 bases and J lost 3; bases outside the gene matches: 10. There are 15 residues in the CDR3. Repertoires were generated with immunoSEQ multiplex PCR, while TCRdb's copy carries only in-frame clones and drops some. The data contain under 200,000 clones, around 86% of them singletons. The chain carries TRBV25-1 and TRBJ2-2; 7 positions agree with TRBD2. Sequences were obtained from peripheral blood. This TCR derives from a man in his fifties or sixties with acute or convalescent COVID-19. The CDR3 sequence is CASTYLSGDTGELFF. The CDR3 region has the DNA TGTGCCAGTACCTACTTAAGCGGGGACACCGGGGAGCTGTTTTTT. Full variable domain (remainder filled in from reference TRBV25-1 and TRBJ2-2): EADIYQTPRYLVIGTGKKITLECSQTMGHDKMYWYQQDPGMELHLIHYSYGVNSTEKGDLSSESTVSRIRTEHFPLTLESARPSHTSQYLCASTYLSGDTGELFFGEGSRLTVL.